This TCR beta chain originates from a study of T-cell reconstitution after alpha-beta-depleted transplantation in children. CDR3 length: 15 residues. CDR1 and CDR2 (germline): SGHRS, YFSETQ. Trimming at V came to 4 bases and at J to 4 bases, leaving 8 bases not matched to a gene. This clonotype was recorded at least ten times. The TCRbeta library was prepared with unique molecular identifiers. TCRdb re-called the PCR reads through MiXCR, storing one row per CDR3 protein. The profile shows around 700,000 distinct CDR3 sequences, around 13% of them singletons. The sequencing used PBMCs, collected before TCRalphabeta/CD19-depleted stem cell transplant. The origin of this receptor is a girl aged 2-10 years with congenital amegakaryocytic thrombocytopenia, due to receive a stem cell transplant. This rearrangement joins TRBV5-1 to TRBJ2-7; 10 bases map to TRBD2. The CDR3: CASSHHGLADYEQYF. CDR3 sequence (DNA): TGCGCCAGCAGCCACCATGGACTAGCGGATTACGAGCAGTACTTC.